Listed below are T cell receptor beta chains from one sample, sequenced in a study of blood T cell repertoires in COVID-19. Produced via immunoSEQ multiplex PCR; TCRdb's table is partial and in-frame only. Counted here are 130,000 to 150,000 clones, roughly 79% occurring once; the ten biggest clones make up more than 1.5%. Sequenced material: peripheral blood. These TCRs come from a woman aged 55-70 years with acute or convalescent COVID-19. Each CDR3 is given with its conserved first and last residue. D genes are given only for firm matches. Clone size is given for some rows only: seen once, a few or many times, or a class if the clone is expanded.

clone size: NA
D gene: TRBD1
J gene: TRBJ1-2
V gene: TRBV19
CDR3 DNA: TGTGCCAGTAGTAGAAGGGGACAGGGGGCATCATATGGCTACACCTTC
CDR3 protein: CASSRRGQGASYGYTF

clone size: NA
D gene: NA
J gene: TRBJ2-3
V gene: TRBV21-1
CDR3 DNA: TGTGCCAGCAGCAAATGGCGTCCCGGGGGCGGGAGGGATACGCAGTATTTT
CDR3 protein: CASSKWRPGGGRDTQYF

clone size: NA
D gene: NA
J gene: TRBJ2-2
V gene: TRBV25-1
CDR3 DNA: TGTGCCAGCAGTGGTCCAAACACCGGGGAGCTGTTTTTT
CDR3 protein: CASSGPNTGELFF

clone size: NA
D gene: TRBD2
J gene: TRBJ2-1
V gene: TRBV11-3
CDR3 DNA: TGTGCCAGCAGCTTCCCCTCATCACTAGCGGGGAGGAATGAGCAGTTCTTC
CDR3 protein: CASSFPSSLAGRNEQFF

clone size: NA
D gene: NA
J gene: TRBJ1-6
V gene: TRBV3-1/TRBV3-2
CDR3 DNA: TGTGCCAGCAGTCCCGACTACAGTTTTAATAATTCACCCCTCCACTTT
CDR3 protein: CASSPDYSFNNSPLHF

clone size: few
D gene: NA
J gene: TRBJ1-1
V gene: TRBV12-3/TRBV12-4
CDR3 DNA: TGTGCCAGCAGTTTCGCGGTCACTGAAGCTTTCTTT
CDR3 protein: CASSFAVTEAFF

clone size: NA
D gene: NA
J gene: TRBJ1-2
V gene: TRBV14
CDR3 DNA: TGTGCCAGCAGCCCCCGGCCCCGAGGGGGCTATGGCTACACCTTC
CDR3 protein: CASSPRPRGGYGYTF

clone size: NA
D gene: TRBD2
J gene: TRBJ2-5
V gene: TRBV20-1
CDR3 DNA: TGCAGTGCTAGTAAACTAGCGGGAGGGGCGGAGACCCAGTACTTC
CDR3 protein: CSASKLAGGAETQYF

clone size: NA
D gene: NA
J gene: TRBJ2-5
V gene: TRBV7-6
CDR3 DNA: TGTGCCAGCAGCTTAAGCCGGGACTCCCAACAAGAGACCCAGTACTTC
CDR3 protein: CASSLSRDSQQETQYF

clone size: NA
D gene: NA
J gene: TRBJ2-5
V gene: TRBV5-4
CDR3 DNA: TGTGCCAGCAGCTTGCCCAAAGAGACCCAGTACTTC
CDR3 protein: CASSLPKETQYF

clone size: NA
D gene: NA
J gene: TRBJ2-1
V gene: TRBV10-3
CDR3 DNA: TGTGCCTCGCTGGCTAGGGGGGAGCAGTTCTTC
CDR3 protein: CASLARGEQFF

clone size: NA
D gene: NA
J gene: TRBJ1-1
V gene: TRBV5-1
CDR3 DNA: TGCGCCAGCAGCTTCGAAGGGGGAATCGCTTTCTTT
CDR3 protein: CASSFEGGIAFF

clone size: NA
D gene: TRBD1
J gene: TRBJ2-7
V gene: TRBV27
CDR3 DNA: TGTGCCAGCAGTACTGCCGCCCCGGGACAGGGAGCCTACGAGCAGTACTTC
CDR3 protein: CASSTAAPGQGAYEQYF

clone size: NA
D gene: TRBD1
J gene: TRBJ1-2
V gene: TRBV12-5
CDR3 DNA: TGTGCTAGTGGTCCCGGGACAGGGGTCAACTATGGCTACACCTTC
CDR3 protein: CASGPGTGVNYGYTF

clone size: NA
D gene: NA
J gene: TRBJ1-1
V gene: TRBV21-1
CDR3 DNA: TGTGCCAGCAGCAATTGGGACAGTCCAAAGAACACTGAAGCTTTCTTT
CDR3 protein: CASSNWDSPKNTEAFF

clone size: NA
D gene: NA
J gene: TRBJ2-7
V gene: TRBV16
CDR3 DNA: TGTGCCAGCAGCCAATCGGGTGGGAGCGAGCAGTACTTC
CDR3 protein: CASSQSGGSEQYF

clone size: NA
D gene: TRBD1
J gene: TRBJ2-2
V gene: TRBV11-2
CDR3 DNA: TGTGCCAGCAGCTCGGGACAGGGAAGGGAGACCGGGGAGCTGTTTTTT
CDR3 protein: CASSSGQGRETGELFF

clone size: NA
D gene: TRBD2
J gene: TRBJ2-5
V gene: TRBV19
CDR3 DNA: TGTGCCAGTAGTATAAGGCGGGAGTTCGACCAAGAGACCCAGTACTTC
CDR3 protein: CASSIRREFDQETQYF

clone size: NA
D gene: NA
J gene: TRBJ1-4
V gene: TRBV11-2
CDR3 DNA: TGTGCCAGCAGCTTCTGGGGCGCTAATGAAAAACTGTTTTTT
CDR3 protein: CASSFWGANEKLFF

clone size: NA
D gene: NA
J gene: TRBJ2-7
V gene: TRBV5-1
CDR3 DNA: TGCGCCAGCAGCCCTACCTCCAAGTACGAGCAGTACTTC
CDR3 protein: CASSPTSKYEQYF

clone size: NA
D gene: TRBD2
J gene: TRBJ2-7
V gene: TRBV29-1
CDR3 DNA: TGCAGCGTTGAAGCCCTAGCGGGAGCCCAGGGCGAGCAGTACTTC
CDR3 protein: CSVEALAGAQGEQYF

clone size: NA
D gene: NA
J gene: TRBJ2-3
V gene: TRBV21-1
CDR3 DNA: TGTGCCAGCAGCAAAGGCACAGGGCTGGTAGGCACAGATACGCAGTATTTT
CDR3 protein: CASSKGTGLVGTDTQYF

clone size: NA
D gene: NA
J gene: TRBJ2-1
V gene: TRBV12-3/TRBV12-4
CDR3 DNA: TGTGCCAGCAGTTTTATCGGTGAGCAGTTCTTC
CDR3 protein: CASSFIGEQFF

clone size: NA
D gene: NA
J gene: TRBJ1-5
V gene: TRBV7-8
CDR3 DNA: TGTGCCAGCAGCTTAGGGTACAGGAATAATCAGCCCCAGCATTTT
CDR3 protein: CASSLGYRNNQPQHF

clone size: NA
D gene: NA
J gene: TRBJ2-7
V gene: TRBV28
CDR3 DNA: TGTGCCAGCAGTATCAACGAGCAGTACTTC
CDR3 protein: CASSINEQYF

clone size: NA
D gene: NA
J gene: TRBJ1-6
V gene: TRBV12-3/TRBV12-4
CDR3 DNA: TGTGCCAGCACCGAGCCATCTAATTCACCCCTCCACTTT
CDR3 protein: CASTEPSNSPLHF

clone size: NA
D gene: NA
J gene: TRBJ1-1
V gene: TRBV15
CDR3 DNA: TGTGCCACCAGTACATACGGGAGGACTGAAGCTTTCTTT
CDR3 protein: CATSTYGRTEAFF

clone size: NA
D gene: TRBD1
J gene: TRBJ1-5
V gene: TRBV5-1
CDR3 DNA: TGCGCCAGCAGCTTGATGGGGACAGGGCAGGGGCAGCCCCAGCATTTT
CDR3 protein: CASSLMGTGQGQPQHF

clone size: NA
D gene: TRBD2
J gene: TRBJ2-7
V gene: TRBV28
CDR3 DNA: TGTGCCAGCAGCCTGGGAGGGCTAGCGGTCTACGAGCAGTACTTC
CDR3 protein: CASSLGGLAVYEQYF

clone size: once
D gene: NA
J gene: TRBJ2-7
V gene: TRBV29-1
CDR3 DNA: TGCAGCGCCAAAACAGGGTACGAGCAGTACTTC
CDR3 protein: CSAKTGYEQYF

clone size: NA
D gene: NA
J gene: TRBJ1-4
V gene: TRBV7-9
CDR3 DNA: TGTGCCAGCAGCCCCCAGACCCGGGGTGAAAAACTGTTTTTT
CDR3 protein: CASSPQTRGEKLFF

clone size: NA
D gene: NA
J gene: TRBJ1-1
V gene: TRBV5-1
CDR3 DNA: TGCGCCAGCAGCTTGCCGCGGGGTAAGAACACTGAAGCTTTCTTT
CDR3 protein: CASSLPRGKNTEAFF

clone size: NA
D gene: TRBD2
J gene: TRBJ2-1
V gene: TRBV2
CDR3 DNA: TGTGCCAGCAGTCGGCTACCGGGGACTAGCGGTCTCAATGAGCAGTTCTTC
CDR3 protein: CASSRLPGTSGLNEQFF

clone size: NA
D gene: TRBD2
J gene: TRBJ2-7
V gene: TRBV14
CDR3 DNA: TGTGCCAGCAGCCTAGCGGGAGGGCCCGAGCAGTACTTC
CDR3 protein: CASSLAGGPEQYF

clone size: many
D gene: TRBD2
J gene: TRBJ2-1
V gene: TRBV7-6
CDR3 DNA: TGTGCCAGCAGCCTAACTAGCGGAGTATCCTACAATGAGCAGTTCTTC
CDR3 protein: CASSLTSGVSYNEQFF

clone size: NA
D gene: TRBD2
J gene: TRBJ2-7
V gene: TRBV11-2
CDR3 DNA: TGTGCCAGCAGTTTCGGGACTAGCGGCTACGAGCAGTACTTC
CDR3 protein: CASSFGTSGYEQYF

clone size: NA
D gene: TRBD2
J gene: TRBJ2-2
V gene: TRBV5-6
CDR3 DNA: TGTGCCAGCAGCCGCTTGACTAGCGGGAGGGCCGCCGGGGAGCTGTTTTTT
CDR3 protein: CASSRLTSGRAAGELFF

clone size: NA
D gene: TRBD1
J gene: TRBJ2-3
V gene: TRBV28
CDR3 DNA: TGTGCCAGCAGTATGACCGGGACAGGGTTGATCGCAGATACGCAGTATTTT
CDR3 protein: CASSMTGTGLIADTQYF

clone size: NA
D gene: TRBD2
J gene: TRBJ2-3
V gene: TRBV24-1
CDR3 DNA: TGTGCCACCGCGGGGCCGTGGCGGGAGGAGGGCACAGATACGCAGTATTTT
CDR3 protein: CATAGPWREEGTDTQYF

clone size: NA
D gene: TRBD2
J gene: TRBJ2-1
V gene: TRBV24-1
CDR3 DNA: TGTGCCACCAGTGATTTAGCGGGAGGGAGCTCCTACAATGAGCAGTTCTTC
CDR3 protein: CATSDLAGGSSYNEQFF

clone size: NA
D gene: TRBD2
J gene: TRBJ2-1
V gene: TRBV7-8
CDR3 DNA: TGTGCCAGCAGCTTTCTCTCCGGGACTAGCAGGAATGAGCAGTTCTTC
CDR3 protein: CASSFLSGTSRNEQFF

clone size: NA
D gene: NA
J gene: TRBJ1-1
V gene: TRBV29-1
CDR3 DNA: TGCAGCGTTCAGGGGTCCCCTAACACTGAAGCTTTCTTT
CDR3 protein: CSVQGSPNTEAFF

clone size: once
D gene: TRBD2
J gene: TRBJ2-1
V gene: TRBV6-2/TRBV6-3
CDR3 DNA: TGTGCCAGCAGTTATAGGTTGGGAGGGGATGAGCAGTTCTTC
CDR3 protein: CASSYRLGGDEQFF

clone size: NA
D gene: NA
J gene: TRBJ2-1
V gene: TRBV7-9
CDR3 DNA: TGTGCCAGCACCCCGTGGCCCTCCTACAATGAGCAGTTCTTC
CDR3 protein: CASTPWPSYNEQFF

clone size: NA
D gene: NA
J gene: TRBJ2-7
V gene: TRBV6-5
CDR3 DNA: TGTGCCAGCAGCCAAGCGCTCAAGGAGCAGTACTTC
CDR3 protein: CASSQALKEQYF

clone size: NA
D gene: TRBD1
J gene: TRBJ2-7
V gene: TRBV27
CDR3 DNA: TGTGCCAGCAGTTTATACAGGGGTTACGAGCAGTACTTC
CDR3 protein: CASSLYRGYEQYF

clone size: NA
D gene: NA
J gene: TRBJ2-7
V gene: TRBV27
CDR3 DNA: TGTGCCAGCAGTTTATGGCCCCCTCGCCAGGGGGGATCCTACGAGCAGTACTTC
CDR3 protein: CASSLWPPRQGGSYEQYF

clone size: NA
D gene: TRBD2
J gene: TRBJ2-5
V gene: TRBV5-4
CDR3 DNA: TGTGCCAGCAGCTTGGGACTAGCGGGAGGAGAGACCCAGTACTTC
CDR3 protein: CASSLGLAGGETQYF

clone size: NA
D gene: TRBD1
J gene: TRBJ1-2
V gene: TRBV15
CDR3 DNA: TGTGCCACCAGCAGAGTAACCACAGGGGGCGCGTATGGCTACACCTTC
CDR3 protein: CATSRVTTGGAYGYTF

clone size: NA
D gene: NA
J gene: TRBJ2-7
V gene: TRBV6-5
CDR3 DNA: TGTGCCAGCAGTTACCTGGGGGCTGGCGACGAGCAGTACTTC
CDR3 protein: CASSYLGAGDEQYF

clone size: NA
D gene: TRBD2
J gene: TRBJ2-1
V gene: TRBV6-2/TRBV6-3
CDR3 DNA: TGTGCCAGCAGTTCCCACAGGAGACTAGCTGACTCCTACAATGAGCAGTTCTTC
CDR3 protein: CASSSHRRLADSYNEQFF

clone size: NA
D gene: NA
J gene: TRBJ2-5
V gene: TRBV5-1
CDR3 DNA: TGCGCCAGCAGCTCTCCGGGACTGCAACAAGAGACCCAGTACTTC
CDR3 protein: CASSSPGLQQETQYF

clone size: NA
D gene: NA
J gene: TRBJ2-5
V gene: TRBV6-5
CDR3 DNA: TGTGCCAGCAGTCCCGGGGAGACCCAGTACTTC
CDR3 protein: CASSPGETQYF

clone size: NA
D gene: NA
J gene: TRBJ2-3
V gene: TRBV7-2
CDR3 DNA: TGTGCCAGCAGCTCACTGTCGGCAGATACGCAGTATTTT
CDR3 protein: CASSSLSADTQYF